This T cell receptor (beta chain) was obtained from a study of OX40 agonist ivuxolimab in advanced cancers. Study in general: Enrolled patients in dose escalation had cancers that were hepatocellular carcinoma, melanoma, renal cell or head and neck cancer. Whole-study results and caveats: The specificity for antigen of the expanded peripheral T cells was not determined.

A note on this clone: The antigen remains undetermined.

V was trimmed by 0 bases and J by 4 bases, leaving 16 bases between them. The CDR3 is 17 amino acids. Germline V CDR1 and CDR2: LGHNA, YSLEER. Autoimmune disease history or systemic immunosuppression meant exclusion. Measured with immunoSEQ multiplex PCR; TCRdb has only the in-frame clones, and not every one. The sample yields tens of thousands of clones, more than 85% seen once. The TCR originated in an adult with an advanced solid tumor such as melanoma, head and neck, liver or kidney cancer. This specimen consisted of CD4+ or CD8+ T cells sorted from blood, obtained in a trial of the OX40 agonist ivuxolimab. The rearrangement links TRBV4-3 to TRBJ1-5; weak D call: TRBD1 (5 bases). The CDR3 sequence: CASSQDLLPRGNQPQHF. DNA for the CDR3: TGCGCCAGCAGCCAAGATCTCTTACCGCGGGGGAATCAGCCCCAGCATTTT.